One and the same sample provided the 5 T cell receptor beta chains below, sequenced in a study of T cell responses to AZD1222 COVID-19 vaccine. Clones were sequenced by immunoSEQ multiplex PCR, and TCRdb holds only the in-frame ones, with some missing. Of 130,000 or so clones in the sample, about 90% were seen once. The specimen was peripheral blood, collected on day 0 of AZD1222 vaccination. The receptor set was obtained from an adult in good health.

The chain couples TRBV30 to TRBJ2-3; the match to TRBD1 covers 10 bases. Per the germline V gene, CDR1 is GTSNPN and CDR2 is SVGIG (reference sequence). The CDR3 loop spans 15 amino acids. The V segment lost 1 base and the J segment 2 bases; nucleotides outside the gene matches: 3. The CDR3 protein is CAWSADRGITDTQYF. For the CDR3, the DNA is TGTGCCTGGAGTGCGGACAGGGGGATCACAGATACGCAGTATTTT. The full variable domain, rest sourced from reference TRBV30 and TRBJ2-3, is SQTIHQWPATLVQPVGSPLSLECTVEGTSNPNLYWYRQAAGRGLQLLFYSVGIGQISSEVPQNLSASRPQDRQFILSSKKLLLSDSGFYLCAWSADRGITDTQYFGPGTRLTVL.

V gene TRBV3-1 (or the pseudogene TRBV3-2) combines with J gene TRBJ1-2; no clear D gene. The germline V and J ends were trimmed by 1 base and 5 bases, with 11 bases remaining between them. Germline V CDR1 and CDR2: LGHDT, YNNKEL (reference sequence). This CDR3 has 14 amino acids. CDR3 region: CASSQGASIYGYTF. CDR3 nucleotide sequence: TGTGCCAGCAGCCAAGGCGCCAGCATATATGGCTACACCTTC.

This clone turned up a few times. The chain combines TRBV3-1 (or the pseudogene TRBV3-2) with TRBJ1-2, with a weak D call TRBD1 (5 bases). Germline values: CDR1 LGHDT, CDR2 YNNKEL (reference sequence). Trimming removed 4 bases at V and 6 bases at J, with 12 bases between. This CDR3 has 13 amino acids. CDR3: CASSRVDTDGYTF. CDR3 DNA sequence: TGTGCCAGCAGCCGCGTGGACACCGATGGCTACACCTTC.

This clone is a singleton in its sample. The chain joins TRBV4-2 to TRBJ1-1; perhaps TRBD1 as D (5 bases). CDR3 length equals 14 residues. Trimming took 0 bases from V and 1 from J, leaving 6 bases between them. Germline V gene data show CDR1 as LGHNA and CDR2 as YNFKEQ. The CDR3 DNA reads as TGTGCCAGCAGCCAAGAAGACAGGAACACTGAAGCTTTCTTT. Protein: CASSQEDRNTEAFF.

This sequence joins TRBV3-1 (or the pseudogene TRBV3-2) and TRBJ2-1; 9 bases align to TRBD2. Looked up from germline, CDR1 is LGHDT and CDR2 is YNNKEL (reference sequence). The V and J ends lost 0 bases and 9 bases, in that order; junction bases with no gene match: 9. This CDR3 spans 16 amino acids. Here the CDR3 reads CASSQDRIAGAGEQFF. The CDR3 nucleotides are TGTGCCAGCAGCCAAGATAGAATAGCGGGGGCGGGTGAGCAGTTCTTC.